The rows below give T cell receptor beta chains drawn from one sample of a study of blood T cell repertoires in COVID-19. Generated by immunoSEQ multiplex PCR, the TCRdb table keeps only in-frame clones and is missing some. The sample holds 290,000 or so clones; 80% to 95% are singletons and the top ten take 2.2%. Sequenced material: peripheral blood. These receptors all come from a woman aged 25 to 45 with COVID-19, enrolled during active disease. Both conserved end residues are part of each CDR3.

V	CDR3
TRBV7-2	CASSLERNTEAFF
TRBV19	CASSIVSDWNTEAFF
TRBV10-3	CAISESIGQRAFF
TRBV2	CASSASGESKLFF
TRBV18	CASSPGSSYNEQFF
TRBV5-1	CASSLNGGTYEQYF
TRBV19	CASSRLAGPYNEQFF
TRBV3-1/TRBV3-2	CASSQAGTSGSTEQYF
TRBV28	CASSLGGIDSNQPQHF
TRBV5-1	CASSFSGEGGYTF
TRBV4-1	CASSLLAGLGEQYF
TRBV7-2	CASSQRQGNSPLHF
TRBV9	CASSFRSTGYEQYF
TRBV2	CASSRTGGSTDTQYF
TRBV11-2	CASSSYSGTDYEGYTF
TRBV27	CASSPRQTMNTEAFF
TRBV7-2	CASSFFPPGTSGAGELFF
TRBV5-1	CASSFGDRDTNTEAFF
TRBV18	CASSPTGNTGELFF
TRBV14	CASSQDRGRGAFF
TRBV29-1	CSVDRENNEQFF
TRBV2	CASRQSGGNNEQFF
TRBV5-1	CASSLTGPEAFF
TRBV27	CASSSLPGSSYEQYF
TRBV27	CASSPDRGGEKLFF
TRBV19	CASSIGLAGGNEQFF
TRBV28	CASRTGNEKLFF
TRBV6-4	CASSRGGTGAFLNQPQHF
TRBV3-1/TRBV3-2	CASSLTGPVAKNIQYF
TRBV18	CASSRRDSGSVDTQYF
TRBV5-1	CASSPPGQSEAFF
TRBV6-1	CASSDRVTEAFF
TRBV5-8	CASSLGAGMMDTEAFF
TRBV28	CASSLIRSQPQHF
TRBV6-5	CASSYRGSTEAFF
TRBV28	CASSLPGQGTYEQFF
TRBV14	CASSRGGRYEQYF
TRBV30	CACSTAPGGRNTIYF
TRBV24-1	CATSDPTGDDEQFF
TRBV7-9	CASSSHLEGGEQYF
TRBV29-1	CSVNLLAGAKYTQYF
TRBV30	CAWSTGTGAYEQYF
TRBV10-2	CASSGGWTGADGNTIYF
TRBV29-1	CSVTGLAGVFEQYF
TRBV4-2	CASSQVGGPANEKLFF
TRBV27	CASSLATGASGRAPYEQYF
TRBV28	CASIPVLESSYNEQFF
TRBV7-2	CASSFSRLGDTEAFF
TRBV28	CASSFPGGLIYGYTF
TRBV5-4	CASSLGGSSGTHQETQYF
TRBV6-1	CASSDVSGRADGNQPQHF